Following are 7 T cell receptor beta chains from one sample sequenced in a study of T cell repertoires in cytomegalovirus infection. TCRdb passed the reads through MiXCR, listing each CDR3 protein once. The table records around 320,000 distinct CDR3 sequences, 9.5% of them present only once. The specimen sequenced was PBMCs. These receptors were obtained from a human donor in good health (CMV status not recorded). Some clones in this sample may be carry-over from other donors' samples.

This clonotype has a count of ten or more. This sequence joins TRBV7-9 and TRBJ2-1; 7 bases agree with TRBD2. The CDR3 length is 17 residues. V lost 3 bases and J lost 1; bases outside the gene matches: 9. Germline V gene sequence: CDR1 SEHNR, CDR2 FQNEAQ (reference sequence). CDR3 protein: CASSFDPRGLSYNEQFF. The CDR3 bases are TGTGCCAGCAGCTTCGACCCTCGGGGACTATCCTACAATGAGCAGTTCTTC.

Only a few counts were recorded for this clonotype. V is TRBV7-6 and J is TRBJ2-3; TRBD2 matches 10 bases. Trimming removed 6 bases from V and 6 bases from J; junction bases left unmatched: 12. The CDR3 has 16 residues. Per the germline V gene, CDR1 is SGHVS and CDR2 is FNYEAQ. CDR3 sequence (DNA): TGTGCCAGCAGTCGTCTAGCGGGGGCAGGGGGCGATACGCAGTATTTT. Its translation: CASSRLAGAGGDTQYF.

The chain is built from TRBV29-1 and TRBJ1-5; TRBD1 is a possible D gene (5 bases). The CDR3 sequence is 14 residues long. Deletions cut 6 bases from V and 3 bases from J, with 15 bases between. Germline V CDR1 and CDR2: SQVTM, ANQGSEA. CDR3 region: CSVGGPGVNQPQHF. In DNA, the CDR3 is TGCAGCGTCGGGGGTCCCGGGGTCAATCAGCCCCAGCATTTT.

This clonotype was recorded many times. V is TRBV7-2 and J is TRBJ1-4, with D possibly being TRBD1 (5 bases). V lost 5 bases and J 12 bases, leaving 16 bases between the germline ends. The CDR3 has 13 residues. The V gene's germline CDR1 is SGHTA and CDR2 FQGNSA. CDR3 amino acids: CASSLGLWGELFF. CDR3 DNA sequence: TGTGCCAGCAGCCTGGGACTCTGGGGGGAACTGTTTTTT.

The chain uses TRBV20-1 and TRBJ2-1, with 9 bases that match TRBD1. The V gene's germline CDR1 is DFQATT and CDR2 SNEGSKA (reference sequence). CDR3 length: 18 residues. Trimming at V came to 3 bases and at J to 7 bases, leaving 19 bases not matched to a gene. CDR3 sequence: CSARVDADGTGRRNEQFF. CDR3 bases: TGCAGTGCTAGGGTAGACGCTGACGGGACAGGGAGGAGGAATGAGCAGTTCTTC.

The chain links TRBV30 to TRBJ1-1, with D unclear. Trimming removed 2 bases at V and 2 bases at J, with 15 bases between. The length of the CDR3 is 15 residues. Looked up from germline, CDR1 is GTSNPN and CDR2 is SVGIG (reference sequence). CDR3 bases: TGTGCCTGGAGTAGAACTTCTCTCGCTAACACTGAAGCTTTCTTT. It yields the protein CAWSRTSLANTEAFF.

The chain uses TRBV19 and TRBJ2-4; possible D gene TRBD1, 6 bases. CDR3 length: 18 residues. The V and J ends lost 3 bases and 0 bases respectively, with 18 bases between them. CDR1 is LNHDA and CDR2 is SQIVND in the germline V gene (reference sequence). The CDR3 protein is CASSILPRQELAKNIQYF. CDR3 DNA sequence: TGTGCCAGTAGTATCCTCCCAAGACAGGAGCTAGCCAAAAACATTCAGTACTTC.